This T cell receptor (beta chain) was sequenced during a study of cytomegalovirus exposure and HLA in healthy donors. Germline lookup yields CDR1 MGHRA and CDR2 YSYEKL. Trimming shortened V by 2 bases and J by 3 bases, and 8 bases separated the two germline ends. The CDR3 runs to 14 residues. Clones were read by immunoSEQ multiplex PCR, and TCRdb kept only the in-frame ones, dropping some. Of roughly 200,000 clones detected, 86% appear once; the ten largest clones hold about 7.7%. This sequence joins TRBV4-1 and TRBJ2-1, with D possibly TRBD2 on 6 matching bases. This receptor was taken from a man aged 25-45 years in good health and CMV-seropositive. The specimen sequenced was PBMCs. As DNA, the CDR3 is TGCGCCAGCAGCCAACCGGGACTCTACAATGAGCAGTTCTTC. Translating it yields CASSQPGLYNEQFF.